The clone carrying this TCR beta chain was observed a handful of times. Its antigen remains unidentified. TCRdb ran MiXCR on the reads and lists one entry per CDR3 protein. The sample has around 290,000 distinct CDR3 sequences, roughly 23% seen once; the top ten hold approximately 13%. In germline, CDR1 is SGHAT, CDR2 FQNNGV. With 0 bases removed from V and 2 bases from J, the gap between germline ends came to 10 bases. The CDR3 covers 15 residues. These data come from a study of T cell repertoires in cytomegalovirus infection. Study information: An indication of both CMV infection and matching HLA type came from public TCR beta signatures. Study findings and constraints: The study identified carriers of CMV plus the relevant HLA from cumulative public TCR beta family frequency. The ex vivo response showed dominance by HLA-C-restricted CMV-specific TCR beta clonotypes.

J is TRBJ1-2 and V is TRBV11-2, with a possible D match to TRBD1 (5 bases). This TCR was recovered from a human donor in good health (CMV status not recorded). Some clones in this sample may be carry-over from other donors' samples. Input material: PBMCs. The CDR3 loop reads CASSLEEGRNYGYTF. The CDR3 nucleotides are TGTGCCAGCAGCTTAGAGGAGGGGCGAAACTATGGCTACACCTTC.